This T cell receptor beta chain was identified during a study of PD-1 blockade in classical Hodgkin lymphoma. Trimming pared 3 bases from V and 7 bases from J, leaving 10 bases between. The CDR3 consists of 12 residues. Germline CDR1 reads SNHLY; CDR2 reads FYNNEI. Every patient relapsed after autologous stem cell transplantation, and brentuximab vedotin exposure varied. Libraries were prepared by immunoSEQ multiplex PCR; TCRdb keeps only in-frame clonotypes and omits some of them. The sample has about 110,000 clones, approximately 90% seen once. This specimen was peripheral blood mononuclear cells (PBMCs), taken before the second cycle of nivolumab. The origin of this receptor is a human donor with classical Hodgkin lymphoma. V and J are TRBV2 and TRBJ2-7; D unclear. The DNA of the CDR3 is TGTGCCAGCAGTGACGGGTGGGCTGAGCAGTACTTC. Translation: CASSDGWAEQYF.